Below are 2 T cell receptor beta chains sequenced from a single sample in a study of T-cell reconstitution after alpha-beta-depleted transplantation in children. Unique molecular identifiers were built into the TCRbeta library. MiXCR was run by TCRdb on the PCR reads, yielding one entry per CDR3 protein. The sample consists of roughly 490,000 distinct CDR3 sequences, about an eighth of them appearing once. Sequencing was performed on PBMCs, mostly from graft donor cells, taken 180 days after TCRalphabeta/CD19-depleted stem cell transplant. Receptors originate from a female patient aged 2-15 years who had a stem cell transplant for aplastic anemia, so the T cells may come from the graft donor.

This clonotype has only a few counts. CDR3 sequence (DNA): TGCAGTGCCAAGGACGAGCGCTATGGCTACACCTTC. It encodes CSAKDERYGYTF. This rearrangement joins TRBV20-1 to TRBJ1-2, with D uncertain. Germline CDR1 DFQATT, CDR2 SNEGSKA (reference sequence). Deletions cut 6 bases from V and 4 bases from J, with 12 bases between. The CDR3 is made up of 12 amino acids.

This clonotype was detected many times. The chain joins TRBV5-6 to TRBJ2-5; unclear D gene. The CDR3 sequence is 12 residues long. Trimming stripped 6 bases from V and 7 bases from J, with 13 bases between. Germline V gene lookup returns CDR1 SGHDT and CDR2 YYEEEE. CDR3 loop: CASNQDPATQYF. CDR3 DNA sequence: TGTGCCAGCAACCAGGACCCGGCGACCCAGTACTTC.